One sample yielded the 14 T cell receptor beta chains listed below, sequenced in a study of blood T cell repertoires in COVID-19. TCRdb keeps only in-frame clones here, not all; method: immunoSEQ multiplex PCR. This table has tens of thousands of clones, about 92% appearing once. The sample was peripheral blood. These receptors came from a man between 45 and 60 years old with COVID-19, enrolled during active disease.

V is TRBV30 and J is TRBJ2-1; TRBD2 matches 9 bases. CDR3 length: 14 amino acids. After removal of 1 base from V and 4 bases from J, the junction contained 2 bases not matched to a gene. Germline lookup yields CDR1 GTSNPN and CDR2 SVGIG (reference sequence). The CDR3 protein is CAWSGTSAYNEQFF. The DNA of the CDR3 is TGTGCCTGGAGTGGGACTAGCGCATACAATGAGCAGTTCTTC.

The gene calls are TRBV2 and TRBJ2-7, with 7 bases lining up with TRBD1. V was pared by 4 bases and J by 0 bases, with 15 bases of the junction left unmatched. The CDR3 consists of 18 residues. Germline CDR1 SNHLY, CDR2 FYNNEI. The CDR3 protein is CASSAGIDRATYSYEQYF. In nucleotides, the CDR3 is TGTGCCAGCAGTGCGGGGATCGACAGGGCTACTTACTCCTACGAGCAGTACTTC.

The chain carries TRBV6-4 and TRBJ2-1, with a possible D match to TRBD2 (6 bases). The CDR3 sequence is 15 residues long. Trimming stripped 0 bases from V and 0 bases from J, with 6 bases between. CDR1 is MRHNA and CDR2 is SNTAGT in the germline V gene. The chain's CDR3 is CASSDSSGSYNEQFF. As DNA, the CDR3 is TGTGCCAGCAGTGACTCTAGCGGCTCCTACAATGAGCAGTTCTTC.

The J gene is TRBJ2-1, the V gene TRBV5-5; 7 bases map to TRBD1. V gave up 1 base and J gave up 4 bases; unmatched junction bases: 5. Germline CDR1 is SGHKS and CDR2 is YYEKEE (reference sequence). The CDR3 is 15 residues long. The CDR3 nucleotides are TGTGCCAGCAGCTTGCCGGGACAGTATTACAATGAGCAGTTCTTC. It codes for CASSLPGQYYNEQFF.

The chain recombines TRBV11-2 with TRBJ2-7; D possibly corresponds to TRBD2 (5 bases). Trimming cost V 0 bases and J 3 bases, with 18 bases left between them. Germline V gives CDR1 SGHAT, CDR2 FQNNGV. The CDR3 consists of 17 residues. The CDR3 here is CASSLDTAGSLHYEQYF. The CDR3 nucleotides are TGTGCCAGCAGCTTAGACACGGCGGGCTCATTACACTACGAGCAGTACTTC. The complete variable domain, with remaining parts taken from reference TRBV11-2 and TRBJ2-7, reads EAGVAQSPRYKIIEKRQSVAFWCNPISGHATLYWYQQILGQGPKLLIQFQNNGVVDDSQLPKDRFSAERLKGVDSTLKIQPAKLEDSAVYLCASSLDTAGSLHYEQYFGPGTRLTVT.

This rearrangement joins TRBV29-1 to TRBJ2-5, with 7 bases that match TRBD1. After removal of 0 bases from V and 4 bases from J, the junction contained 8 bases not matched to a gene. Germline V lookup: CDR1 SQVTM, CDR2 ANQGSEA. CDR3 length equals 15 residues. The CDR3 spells CSVEDGYRGTETQYF. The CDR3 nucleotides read TGCAGCGTTGAAGATGGGTACAGGGGTACAGAGACCCAGTACTTC.

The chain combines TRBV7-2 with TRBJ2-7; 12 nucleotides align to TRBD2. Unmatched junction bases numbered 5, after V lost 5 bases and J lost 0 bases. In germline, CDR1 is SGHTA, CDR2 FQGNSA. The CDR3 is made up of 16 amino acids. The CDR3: CASSRTSGVSSYEQYF. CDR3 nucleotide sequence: TGTGCCAGCAGCCGGACTAGCGGGGTCAGCTCCTACGAGCAGTACTTC.

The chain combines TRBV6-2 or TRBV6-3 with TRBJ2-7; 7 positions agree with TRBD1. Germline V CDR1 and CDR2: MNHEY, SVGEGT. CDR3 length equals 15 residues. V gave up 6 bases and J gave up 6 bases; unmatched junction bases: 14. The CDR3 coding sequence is TGTGCCAGCAGCCAAACCCCCGACAGGGTCAGCGAGCAGTACTTC. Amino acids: CASSQTPDRVSEQYF.

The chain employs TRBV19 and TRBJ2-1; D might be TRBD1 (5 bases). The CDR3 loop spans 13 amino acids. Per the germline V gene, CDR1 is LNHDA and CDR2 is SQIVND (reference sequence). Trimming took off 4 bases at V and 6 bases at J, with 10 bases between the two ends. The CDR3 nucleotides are TGTGCCAGTAGTACCACAGGAAGCAATGAGCAGTTCTTC. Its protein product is CASSTTGSNEQFF.

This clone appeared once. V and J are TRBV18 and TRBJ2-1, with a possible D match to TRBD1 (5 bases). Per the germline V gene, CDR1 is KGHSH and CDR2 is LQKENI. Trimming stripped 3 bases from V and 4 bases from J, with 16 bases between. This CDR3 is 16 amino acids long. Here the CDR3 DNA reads TGTGCCAGCTCACCGCAGACAGTCCTATCATACAATGAGCAGTTCTTC. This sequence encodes CASSPQTVLSYNEQFF.

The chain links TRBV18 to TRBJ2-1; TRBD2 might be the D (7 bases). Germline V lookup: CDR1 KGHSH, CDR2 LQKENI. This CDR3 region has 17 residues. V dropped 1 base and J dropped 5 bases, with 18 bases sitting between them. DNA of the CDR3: TGTGCCAGCTCACCACTCCCGGGGGCGGGAGAGGACAATGAGCAGTTCTTC. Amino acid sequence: CASSPLPGAGEDNEQFF.

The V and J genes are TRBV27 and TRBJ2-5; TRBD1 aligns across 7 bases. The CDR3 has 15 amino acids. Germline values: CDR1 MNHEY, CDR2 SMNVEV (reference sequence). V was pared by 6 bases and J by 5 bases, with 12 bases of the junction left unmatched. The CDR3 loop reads CASSTTTGYDETQYF. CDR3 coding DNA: TGTGCCAGCAGCACAACGACAGGGTACGATGAGACCCAGTACTTC.

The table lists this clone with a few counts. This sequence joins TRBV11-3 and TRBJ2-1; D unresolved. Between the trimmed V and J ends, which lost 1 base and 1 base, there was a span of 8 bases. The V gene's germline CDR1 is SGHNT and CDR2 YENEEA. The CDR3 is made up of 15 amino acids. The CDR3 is CASSLGPDSYNEQFF. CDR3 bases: TGTGCCAGCAGCTTAGGGCCAGATTCCTACAATGAGCAGTTCTTC.

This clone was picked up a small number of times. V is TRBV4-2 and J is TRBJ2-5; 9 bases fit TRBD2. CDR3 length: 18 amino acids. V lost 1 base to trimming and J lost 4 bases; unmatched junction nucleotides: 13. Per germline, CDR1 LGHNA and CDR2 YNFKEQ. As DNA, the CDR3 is TGTGCCAGCAGCCAAGGAATTAGCGGGAGTTCGGGTCGAGAGACCCAGTACTTC. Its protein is CASSQGISGSSGRETQYF.